The subject of this entry is one TCR beta chain. The target antigen is unknown. Vbeta (60) and Jbeta (13) primers were used in the PCR. Profiled with immunoSEQ multiplex PCR; TCRdb holds only in-frame clones, not every one. The sample has nearly 100,000 clones; roughly four fifths are singletons. The data were obtained in a study of cytomegalovirus exposure and HLA in healthy donors. The length of the CDR3 is 14 residues. Losses at the gene ends were 3 bases for V and 4 bases for J; bases not matched to a gene: 6. Germline V gene data show CDR1 as GTSNPN and CDR2 as SVGIG (reference sequence). Every donor was a healthy person donating bone marrow. Study-wide results and caveats: With further analysis later on, most CMV-associated TCR beta chains appeared HLA-restricted.

The chain carries TRBV30 and TRBJ2-3, with 8 positions matching TRBD2. This sequence was found in a woman aged 55-70 years in good health and CMV-seropositive. Sequenced input: PBMCs. In DNA form, the CDR3 reads TGTGCCTGGAGCCCCGGGGGGGAGGCAGATACGCAGTATTTT. It specifies CAWSPGGEADTQYF. The entire variable domain, with the rest obtained from reference TRBV30 and TRBJ2-3, is as follows: SQTIHQWPATLVQPVGSPLSLECTVEGTSNPNLYWYRQAAGRGLQLLFYSVGIGQISSEVPQNLSASRPQDRQFILSSKKLLLSDSGFYLCAWSPGGEADTQYFGPGTRLTVL.